The present entry profiles one TCR beta chain with its context. Its specificity is unknown. This specimen belongs to a study of T cell responses to AZD1222 COVID-19 vaccine. Only in-frame clones appear in the TCRdb table, and some are missing; sequencing was by immunoSEQ multiplex PCR. Of 85,000 to 95,000 clones in the sample, about nine tenths were seen once. The CDR3 totals 16 residues. Germline values: CDR1 SGDLS, CDR2 YYNGEE. V was trimmed by 0 bases and J by 0 bases, leaving 10 bases between them. Study-wide points: Receipt of two AZD1222 doses was followed by a rise in Spike-specific TCR breadth and depth. Distributed over spike, vaccine-associated CD4 TCRs predominated at 160-218 and 743-854.

The sequence was collected from an adult who received the AZD1222 COVID-19 vaccine. The sample consisted of peripheral blood, taken 28 days after the second AZD1222 dose. V is TRBV9 and J is TRBJ1-3, with D perhaps matching TRBD1 (5 bases). CDR3 amino acids: CASSVGEGRSGNTIYF. CDR3 DNA: TGTGCCAGCAGCGTAGGTGAGGGGCGCTCTGGAAACACCATATATTTT. The full variable domain, completed using reference TRBV9 and TRBJ1-3, is DSGVTQTPKHLITATGQRVTLRCSPRSGDLSVYWYQQSLDQGLQFLIQYYNGEERAKGNILERFSAQQFPDLHSELNLSSLELGDSALYFCASSVGEGRSGNTIYFGEGSWLTVV.